These 2 T cell receptor beta chains came from one sample sequenced in a study of blood T cell repertoires in COVID-19. The assay was immunoSEQ multiplex PCR, and TCRdb's table has in-frame clones only and misses some. In the table there are roughly 170,000 clones, about four fifths of which are singletons. What was sequenced was peripheral blood. All receptors come from a man aged 40-50 years who had recovered from COVID-19.

This clone was found once. The V gene is TRBV5-5, the J gene TRBJ2-7; 8 bases match TRBD2. In germline, CDR1 is SGHKS, CDR2 YYEKEE (reference sequence). CDR3 length: 16 amino acids. Losses at the gene ends were 3 bases for V and 1 base for J; bases not matched to a gene: 9. The DNA for the CDR3 is TGTGCCAGCAGCTGGGGACTAGAAGCGGGATCCTACGAGCAGTACTTC. Amino acids: CASSWGLEAGSYEQYF.

The genes are TRBV5-5 and TRBJ2-5; the match to TRBD1 covers 8 bases. This CDR3 comprises 14 residues. Trimming took 6 bases from V and 2 from J; bases not matched to a gene: 6. Germline assignment: CDR1 SGHKS and CDR2 YYEKEE (reference sequence). The CDR3 spells CASTSWTGQETQYF. The CDR3 region has the DNA TGTGCCAGCACCTCGTGGACAGGGCAAGAGACCCAGTACTTC.